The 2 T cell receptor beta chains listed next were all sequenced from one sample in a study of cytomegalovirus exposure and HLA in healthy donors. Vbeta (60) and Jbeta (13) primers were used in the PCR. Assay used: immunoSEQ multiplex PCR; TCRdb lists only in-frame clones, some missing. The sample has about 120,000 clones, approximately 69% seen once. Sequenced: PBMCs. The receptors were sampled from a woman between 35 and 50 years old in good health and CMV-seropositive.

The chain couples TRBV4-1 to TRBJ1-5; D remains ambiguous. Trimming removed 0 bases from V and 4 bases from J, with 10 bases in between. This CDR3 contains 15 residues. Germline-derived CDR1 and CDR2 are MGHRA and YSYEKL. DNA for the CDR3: TGCGCCAGCAGCCAAGAAGCCCAAAAAAATCAGCCCCAGCATTTT. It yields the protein CASSQEAQKNQPQHF.

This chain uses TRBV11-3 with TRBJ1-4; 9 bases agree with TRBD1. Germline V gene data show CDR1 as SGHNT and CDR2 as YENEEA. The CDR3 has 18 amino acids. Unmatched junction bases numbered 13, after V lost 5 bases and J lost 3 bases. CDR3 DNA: TGTGCCAGCAGCGAAGGTGCCCTCTGGGACAGGGCTAATGAAAAACTGTTTTTT. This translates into CASSEGALWDRANEKLFF.